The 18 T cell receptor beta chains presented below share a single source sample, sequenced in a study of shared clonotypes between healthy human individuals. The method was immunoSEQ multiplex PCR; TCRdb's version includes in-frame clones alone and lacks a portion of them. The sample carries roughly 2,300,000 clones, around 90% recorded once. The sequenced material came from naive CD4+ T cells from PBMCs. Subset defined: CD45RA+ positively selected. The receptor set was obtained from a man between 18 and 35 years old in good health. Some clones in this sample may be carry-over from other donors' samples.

CDR3 coding DNA: TGTGCCAGCAGCGGAGGTGGAAAGGCGGGACGTATGGATGAGCAGTTCTTC. Its translation is CASSGGGKAGRMDEQFF. The V and J genes are TRBV4-2 and TRBJ2-1, with D possibly being TRBD2 (6 bases). The ends were cut back, 5 bases at V and 8 bases at J, with 25 bases in the middle. The germline V gene encodes CDR1 LGHNA and CDR2 YNFKEQ. There are 17 residues in the CDR3.

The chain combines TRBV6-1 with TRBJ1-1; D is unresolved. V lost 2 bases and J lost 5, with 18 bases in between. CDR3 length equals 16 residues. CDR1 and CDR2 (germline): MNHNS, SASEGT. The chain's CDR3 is CASSEPLKGVKTEAFF. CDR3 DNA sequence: TGTGCCAGCAGTGAACCCTTGAAGGGAGTAAAGACTGAAGCTTTCTTT.

CDR3 DNA: TGTGCCAGTAGTGTTGGGCCGGGGAACTACAATGAGCAGTTCTTC. Translated: CASSVGPGNYNEQFF. The chain carries TRBV19 and TRBJ2-1, with D perhaps TRBD2 (5 bases). CDR3 size: 15 residues. Germline V lookup: CDR1 LNHDA, CDR2 SQIVND (reference sequence). Trimming left V 5 bases short and J 3 bases short, with 14 bases between.

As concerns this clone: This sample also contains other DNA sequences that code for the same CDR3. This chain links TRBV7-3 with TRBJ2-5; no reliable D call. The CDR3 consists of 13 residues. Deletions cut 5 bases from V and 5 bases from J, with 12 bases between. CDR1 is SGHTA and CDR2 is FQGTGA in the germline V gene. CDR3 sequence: CASSPGSQETQYF. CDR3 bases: TGTGCCAGCAGCCCCGGGTCGCAGGAGACCCAGTACTTC.

In nucleotides, the CDR3 is TGTGCCAGCCGGACTGGGGGACAGGGGGCGGGCGAGCAGTACTTC. It yields the protein CASRTGGQGAGEQYF. The chain joins TRBV10-3 to TRBJ2-7; 12 bases match TRBD1. The CDR3 sequence is 15 residues long. Germline CDR1 is ENHRY and CDR2 is SYGVKD. The J segment lost 6 bases and the V segment lost 10 bases, leaving 13 bases of the junction unmatched.

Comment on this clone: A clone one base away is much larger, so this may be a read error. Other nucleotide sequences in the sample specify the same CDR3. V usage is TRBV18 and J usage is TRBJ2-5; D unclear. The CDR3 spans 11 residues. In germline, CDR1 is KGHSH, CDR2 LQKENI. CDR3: CASSPQETQYF. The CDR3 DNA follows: TGTGCCAGCTCCCCACAAGAGACCCAGTACTTC.

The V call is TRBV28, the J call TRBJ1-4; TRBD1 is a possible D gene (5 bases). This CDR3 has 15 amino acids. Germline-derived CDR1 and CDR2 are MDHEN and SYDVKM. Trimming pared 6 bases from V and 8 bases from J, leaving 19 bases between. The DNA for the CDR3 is TGTGCCAGCAGATGGGACGTCAGGGAGAGCGAAAAACTGTTTTTT. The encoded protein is CASRWDVRESEKLFF.

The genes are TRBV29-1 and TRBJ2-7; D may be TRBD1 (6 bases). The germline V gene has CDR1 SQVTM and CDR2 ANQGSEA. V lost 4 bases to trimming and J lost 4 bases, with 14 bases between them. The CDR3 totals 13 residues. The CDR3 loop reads CSVGSLGAYEQYF. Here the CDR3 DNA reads TGCAGCGTTGGTTCGTTGGGGGCTTACGAGCAGTACTTC.

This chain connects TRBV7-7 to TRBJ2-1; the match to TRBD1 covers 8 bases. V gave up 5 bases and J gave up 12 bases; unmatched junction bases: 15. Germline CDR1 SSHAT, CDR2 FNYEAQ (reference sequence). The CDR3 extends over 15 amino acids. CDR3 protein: CASSLGQGRWFRQFF. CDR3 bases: TGTGCCAGCAGCCTCGGACAGGGACGGTGGTTTCGGCAGTTCTTC.

In DNA, the CDR3 is TGTGCCAGCAGCTTAGATCACAACACCGGGGAGCTGTTTTTT. It is translated as CASSLDHNTGELFF. The chain joins TRBV11-2 to TRBJ2-2, with no clear D. Germline V gene lookup returns CDR1 SGHAT and CDR2 FQNNGV. The CDR3 length is 14 residues. Trimming took off 0 bases at V and 2 bases at J, with 4 bases between the two ends.

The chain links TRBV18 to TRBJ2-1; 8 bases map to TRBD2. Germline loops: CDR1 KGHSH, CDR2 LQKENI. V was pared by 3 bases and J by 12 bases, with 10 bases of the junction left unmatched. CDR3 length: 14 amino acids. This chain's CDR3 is CASSPGTRPGGQFF. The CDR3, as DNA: TGTGCCAGCTCACCCGGGACTAGGCCCGGGGGGCAGTTCTTC.

The CDR3 loop is CASTPSRGGNYGYTF. The CDR3 DNA is TGTGCCAGCACCCCCTCGCGGGGAGGGAACTATGGCTACACCTTC. The V and J genes are TRBV7-2 and TRBJ1-2; D gene uncertain. The V end lost 7 bases, the J end lost 2 bases, and 17 bases lay between the germline ends. Germline V CDR1 and CDR2: SGHTA, FQGNSA. This CDR3 region has 15 residues.

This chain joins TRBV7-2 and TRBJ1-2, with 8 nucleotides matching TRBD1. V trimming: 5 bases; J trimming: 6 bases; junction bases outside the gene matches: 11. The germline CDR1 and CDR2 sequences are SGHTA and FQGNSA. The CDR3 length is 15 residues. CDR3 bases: TGTGCCAGCAGCAAAGGACAGGGAGGGAATGATGGCTACACCTTC. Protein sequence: CASSKGQGGNDGYTF.

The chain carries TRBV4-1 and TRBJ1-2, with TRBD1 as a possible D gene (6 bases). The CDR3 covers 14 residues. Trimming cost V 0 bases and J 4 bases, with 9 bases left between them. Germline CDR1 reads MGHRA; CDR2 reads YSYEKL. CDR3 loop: CASSQESRGYGYTF. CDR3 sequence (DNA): TGCGCCAGCAGCCAAGAGTCCAGGGGCTATGGCTACACCTTC.

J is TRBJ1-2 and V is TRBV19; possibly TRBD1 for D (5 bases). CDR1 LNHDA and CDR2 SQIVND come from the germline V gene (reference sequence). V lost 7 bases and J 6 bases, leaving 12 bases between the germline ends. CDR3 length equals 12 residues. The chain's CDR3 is CASKSRVDGYTF. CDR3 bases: TGTGCCAGTAAGTCCAGGGTTGATGGCTACACCTTC. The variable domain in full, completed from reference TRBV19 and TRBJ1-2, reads DGGITQSPKYLFRKEGQNVTLSCEQNLNHDAMYWYRQDPGQGLRLIYYSQIVNDFQKGDIAEGYSVSREKKESFPLTVTSAQKNPTAFYLCASKSRVDGYTFGSGTRLTVV.

The CDR3 DNA sequence: TGTGCCAGCAGCGTGACGGGACGGCAAAATGAAAAACTGTTTTTT. Protein product: CASSVTGRQNEKLFF. The rearrangement joins TRBV5-4 to TRBJ1-4, with a possible D match to TRBD1 (5 bases). Germline V CDR1 and CDR2: SGHNT, YYREEE (reference sequence). With 4 bases removed from V and 5 bases from J, the gap between germline ends came to 15 bases. This CDR3 comprises 15 residues.

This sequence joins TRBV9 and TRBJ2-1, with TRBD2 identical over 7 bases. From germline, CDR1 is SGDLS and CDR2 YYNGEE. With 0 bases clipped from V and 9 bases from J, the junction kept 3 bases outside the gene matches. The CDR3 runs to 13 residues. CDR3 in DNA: TGTGCCAGCAGCGTAGTGGGAGGGATTGAGCAGTTCTTC. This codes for CASSVVGGIEQFF.

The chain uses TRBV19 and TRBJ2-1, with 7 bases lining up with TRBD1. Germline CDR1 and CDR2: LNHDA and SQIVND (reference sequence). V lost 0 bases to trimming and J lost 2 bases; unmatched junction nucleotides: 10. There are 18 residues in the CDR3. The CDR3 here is CASSIDLSRGLTYNEQFF. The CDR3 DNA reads TGTGCCAGTAGTATAGATCTATCAAGGGGGCTGACCTACAATGAGCAGTTCTTC.